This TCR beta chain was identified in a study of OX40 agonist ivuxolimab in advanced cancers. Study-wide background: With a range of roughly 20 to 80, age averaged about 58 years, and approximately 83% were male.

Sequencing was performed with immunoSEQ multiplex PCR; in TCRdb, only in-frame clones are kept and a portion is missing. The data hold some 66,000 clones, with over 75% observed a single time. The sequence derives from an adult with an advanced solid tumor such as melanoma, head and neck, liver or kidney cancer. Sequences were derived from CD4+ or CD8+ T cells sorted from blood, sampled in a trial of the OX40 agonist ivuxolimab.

The CDR3 nucleotides read TGTGCCAGCAATCCGGGTAATTCGAAAAAACTGTTTTTT. It is translated as CASNPGNSKKLFF. The V and J genes are TRBV2 and TRBJ1-4; D gene unclear. The CDR3 sequence is 13 residues long. Germline V gene sequence: CDR1 SNHLY, CDR2 FYNNEI. The V and J ends lost 7 bases and 9 bases respectively, with 15 bases between them.